Sequencing of this T cell receptor beta chain was carried out in a study of blood T cell repertoires in COVID-19. Generated by immunoSEQ multiplex PCR, the TCRdb table keeps only in-frame clones and is missing some. Here the sample spans more than 95,000 clones, around nine tenths being singletons. From germline, CDR1 is SEHNR and CDR2 FQNEAQ (reference sequence). The J segment lost 3 bases and the V segment lost 5 bases, leaving 8 bases of the junction unmatched. The CDR3 sequence is 17 residues long. The sequenced sample consisted of peripheral blood. The receptor comes from a human donor in a cohort sampled during active COVID-19. This chain links TRBV7-9 with TRBJ1-4; TRBD1 matches 11 bases. CDR3 sequence reads: CASSPGTGGIANEKLFF. CDR3 nucleotides: TGTGCCAGCAGCCCAGGGACAGGGGGAATTGCTAATGAAAAACTGTTTTTT.